This T cell receptor (beta chain) was captured by sequencing in a study of lymphopenia after photon versus proton radiotherapy. Study conclusions and caveats: Under photons, naive T cells and diversity fell while effector/memory populations rose. Post-nadir TCR diversity decline inversely tracked overall survival among those who died.

Measured with immunoSEQ multiplex PCR; TCRdb has only the in-frame clones, and not every one. Here the sample spans tens of thousands of clones, roughly nine tenths being singletons. This CDR3 is built from 15 residues. With 0 bases removed from V and 10 bases from J, the gap between germline ends came to 13 bases. CDR1 MNHEY and CDR2 SVGAGI come from the germline V gene. Regarding this clone: Antigen: not known.

Sequenced material: peripheral blood, taken from a patient treated with photon-based radiotherapy. This receptor was obtained from a man aged 55 to 70 with cholangiocarcinoma. This rearrangement joins TRBV6-5 to TRBJ1-6; D unclear. The CDR3 coding sequence is TGTGCCAGCAGTTACTCGAGTGTGGGTGGGTCACCCCTCCACTTT. It specifies CASSYSSVGGSPLHF.